These 7 T cell receptor beta chains were sequenced from one sample in a study of PD-1 blockade in classical Hodgkin lymphoma. This table comes from immunoSEQ multiplex PCR, and its TCRdb copy is limited to in-frame clones, with some not included. The repertoire includes about 9,900 clones, roughly 70% of them detected once, and more than 8.5% sits in the top ten. Time point reported: cycle 4 day 1 (C4D1), after less than 7 weeks of nivolumab. Every one of the patients relapsed after autologous stem cell transplantation (brentuximab vedotin exposure was variable). Thawed PBMCs underwent magnetic negative selection to obtain purified CD8+ T cells. Sequencing was performed on CD8+ T cells from blood, taken before the fourth cycle of nivolumab. The receptors derive from a human donor with classical Hodgkin lymphoma.

CDR3 sequence: CASSSSWGTEAFF. CDR3 DNA: TGTGCCAGCAGTTCCTCCTGGGGGACTGAAGCTTTCTTT. V is TRBV28 and J is TRBJ1-1; perhaps TRBD1 as D (5 bases). Germline V CDR1 and CDR2: MDHEN, SYDVKM. This CDR3 is 13 amino acids long. V was shortened by 4 bases and J by 5 bases, with 11 bases between the two germline ends.

The CDR3 loop reads CASSEYGMVYEQYF. The CDR3 DNA is TGTGCCAGCAGTGAATACGGGATGGTTTACGAGCAGTACTTC. The chain has TRBV25-1 and TRBJ2-7, with a tentative D call TRBD2 (5 bases). The CDR3 runs to 14 residues. Between the trimmed V and J ends, which lost 0 bases and 4 bases, there was a span of 10 bases. The germline V gene has CDR1 MGHDK and CDR2 SYGVNS.

V is TRBV30 and J is TRBJ2-1, with D uncertain. This CDR3 is built from 13 residues. Per germline, CDR1 GTSNPN and CDR2 SVGIG (reference sequence). V was shortened by 2 bases and J by 6 bases, with 11 bases between the two germline ends. CDR3 residues: CAWSLASGNEQFF. The DNA of the CDR3 is TGTGCCTGGAGTCTGGCCTCGGGCAATGAGCAGTTCTTC.

CDR3 sequence (DNA): TGTGCCAGCAGCGTAGATCGGGGCTACGAGCAGTACTTC. Amino acids: CASSVDRGYEQYF. The chain uses TRBV9 and TRBJ2-7; weak D call: TRBD2 (5 bases). The CDR3 extends over 13 amino acids. The V and J ends lost 0 bases and 3 bases respectively, with 7 bases between them. The germline V gene has CDR1 SGDLS and CDR2 YYNGEE.

This chain connects TRBV7-9 to TRBJ2-1, with a weak D call TRBD2 (5 bases). Germline CDR1 SEHNR, CDR2 FQNEAQ (reference sequence). V was pared by 8 bases and J by 12 bases, with 11 bases between. The CDR3 has 10 residues. CDR3 amino acids: CASGHEGQFF. The CDR3 nucleotides read TGTGCCAGCGGCCACGAGGGGCAGTTCTTC.

This chain joins TRBV5-5 and TRBJ2-7; D is possibly TRBD1 (5 bases). The ends were cut back, 0 bases at V and 6 bases at J, with 16 bases in the middle. Germline CDR1 SGHKS, CDR2 YYEKEE (reference sequence). This CDR3 is 15 amino acids long. The CDR3 loop reads CASSLAKGHLSEQYF. The CDR3 DNA is TGTGCCAGCAGCTTGGCCAAAGGACACCTCTCCGAGCAGTACTTC. Looking up the rest from reference TRBV5-5 and TRBJ2-7 gives the full variable domain: DAGVTQSPTHLIKTRGQQVTLRCSPISGHKSVSWYQQVLGQGPQFIFQYYEKEERGRGNFPDRFSARQFPNYSSELNVNALLLGDSALYLCASSLAKGHLSEQYFGPGTRLTVT.

This clone came up a few times. The V and J genes are TRBV19 and TRBJ1-1; TRBD1 matches 11 bases. The germline CDR1 and CDR2 sequences are LNHDA and SQIVND (reference sequence). Trimming took 6 bases from V and 6 from J; bases not matched to a gene: 6. CDR3 length: 14 residues. The CDR3, as DNA: TGTGCCAGTAGGTCGGACAGGGGGCAAGCTGAAGCTTTCTTT. This gives the protein CASRSDRGQAEAFF.